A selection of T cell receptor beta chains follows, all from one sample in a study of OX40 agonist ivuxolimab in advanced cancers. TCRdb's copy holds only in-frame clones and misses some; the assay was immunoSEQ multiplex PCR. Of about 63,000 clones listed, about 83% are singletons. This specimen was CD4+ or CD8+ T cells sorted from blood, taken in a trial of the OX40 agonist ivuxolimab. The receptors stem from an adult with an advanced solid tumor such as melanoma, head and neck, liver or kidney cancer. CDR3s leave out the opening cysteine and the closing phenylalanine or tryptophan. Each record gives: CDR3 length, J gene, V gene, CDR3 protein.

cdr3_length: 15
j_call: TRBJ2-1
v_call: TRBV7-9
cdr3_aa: ASSLVSRPKAYNEQF

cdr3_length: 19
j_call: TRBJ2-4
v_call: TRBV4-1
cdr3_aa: ASSQGAVAGRLAIAKNIQY

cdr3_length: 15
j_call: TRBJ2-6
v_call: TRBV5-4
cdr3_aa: ASSSGQLTSGANVLT

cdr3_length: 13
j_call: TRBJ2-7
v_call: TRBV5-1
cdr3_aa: ASSRRTSGTYEQY

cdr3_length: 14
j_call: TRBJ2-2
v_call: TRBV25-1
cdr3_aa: ASSDMRERKTGELF

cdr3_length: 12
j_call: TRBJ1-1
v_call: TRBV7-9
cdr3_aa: ASSNPGMNTEAF

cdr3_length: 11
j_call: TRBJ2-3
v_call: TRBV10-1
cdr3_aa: ASSTSGVGTQY

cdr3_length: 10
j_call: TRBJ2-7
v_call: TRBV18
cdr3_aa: ASSLGDYEQY

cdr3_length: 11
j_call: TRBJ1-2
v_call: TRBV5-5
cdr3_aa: ASSLDRGPGYT

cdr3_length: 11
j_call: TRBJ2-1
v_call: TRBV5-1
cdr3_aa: ASSSRQGGEQF

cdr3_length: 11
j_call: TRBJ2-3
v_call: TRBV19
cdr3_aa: ASSIGSRGAQY

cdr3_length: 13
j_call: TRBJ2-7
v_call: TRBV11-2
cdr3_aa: ASSFYGTRAYEQY

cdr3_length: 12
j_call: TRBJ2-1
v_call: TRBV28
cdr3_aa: ASSFGTVYNEQF

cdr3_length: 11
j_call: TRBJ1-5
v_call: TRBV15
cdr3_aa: ATSREARQPQH

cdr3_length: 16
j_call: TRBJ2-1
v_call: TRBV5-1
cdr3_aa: ASRNEMGGGFSYNEQF

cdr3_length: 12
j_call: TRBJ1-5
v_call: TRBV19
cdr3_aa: ASSGQISNQPQH

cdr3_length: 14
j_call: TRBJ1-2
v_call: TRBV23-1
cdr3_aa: ASSQSAGHTNYGYT

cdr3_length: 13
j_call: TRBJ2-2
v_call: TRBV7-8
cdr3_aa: ASSFVSALTGELF

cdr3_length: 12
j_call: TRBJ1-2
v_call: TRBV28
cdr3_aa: ASSFGTGRYGYT

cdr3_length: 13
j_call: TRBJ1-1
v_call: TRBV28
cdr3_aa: ASSFPGSQNTEAF

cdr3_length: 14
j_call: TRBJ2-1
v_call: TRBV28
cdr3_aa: ASTVLGGAYYNEQF

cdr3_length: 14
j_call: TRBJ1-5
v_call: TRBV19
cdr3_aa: ASSILGQGHNQPQH

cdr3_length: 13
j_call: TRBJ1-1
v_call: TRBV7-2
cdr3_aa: ASSLGGTGGFEAF

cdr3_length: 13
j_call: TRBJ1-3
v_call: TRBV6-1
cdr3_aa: AGGTDPISGNTIY

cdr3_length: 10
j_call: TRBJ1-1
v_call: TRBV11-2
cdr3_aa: ASSVEDTEAF

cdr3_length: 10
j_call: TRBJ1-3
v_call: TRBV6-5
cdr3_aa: ASGDVWNTIY

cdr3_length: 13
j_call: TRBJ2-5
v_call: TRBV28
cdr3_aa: ASSLEPRWSETQY

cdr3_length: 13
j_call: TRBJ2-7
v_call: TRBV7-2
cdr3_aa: ASSLAAGETYEQY

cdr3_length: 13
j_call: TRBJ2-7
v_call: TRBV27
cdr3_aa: ASSLGQGGCYEQY

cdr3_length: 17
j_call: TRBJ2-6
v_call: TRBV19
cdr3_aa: ASSIPLTSGRPGANVLT

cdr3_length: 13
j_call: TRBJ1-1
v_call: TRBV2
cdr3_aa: ASHRTGNSNTEAF

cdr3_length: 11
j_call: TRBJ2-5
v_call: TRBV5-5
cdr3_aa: ASSRGGGETQY

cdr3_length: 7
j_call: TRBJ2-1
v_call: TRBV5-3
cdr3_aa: ARSSRRF

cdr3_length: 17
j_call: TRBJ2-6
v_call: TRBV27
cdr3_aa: ASSLDFRGLLSGANVLT

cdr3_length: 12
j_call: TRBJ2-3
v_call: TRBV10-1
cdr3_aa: ASSDAGFTDTQY

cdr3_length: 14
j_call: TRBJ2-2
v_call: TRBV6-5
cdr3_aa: ASSYFSGGSTGELF

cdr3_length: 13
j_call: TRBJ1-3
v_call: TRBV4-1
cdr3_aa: ASSQETRAGNTIY

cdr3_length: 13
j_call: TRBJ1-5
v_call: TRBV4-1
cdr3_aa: ASSQALMNPQPQH

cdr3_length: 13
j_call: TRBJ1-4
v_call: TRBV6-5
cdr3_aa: ASSARPGWGEKLF

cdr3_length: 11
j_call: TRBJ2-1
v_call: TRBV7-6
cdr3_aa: ASSPMTSDEQF

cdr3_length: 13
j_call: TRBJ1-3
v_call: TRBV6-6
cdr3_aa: ASIRWRKTGNTIY

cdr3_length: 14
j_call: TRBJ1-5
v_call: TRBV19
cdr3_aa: ASSIEEGLGNQPQH

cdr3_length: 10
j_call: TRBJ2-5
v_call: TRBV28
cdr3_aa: ASSKHGTGVN

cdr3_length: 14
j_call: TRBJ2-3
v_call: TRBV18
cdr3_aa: ASSPPPGGFTDTQY

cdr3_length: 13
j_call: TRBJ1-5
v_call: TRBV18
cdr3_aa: ASSVGTGGNQPQH

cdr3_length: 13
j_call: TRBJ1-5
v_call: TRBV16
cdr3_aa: ASSLQTVSNQPQH

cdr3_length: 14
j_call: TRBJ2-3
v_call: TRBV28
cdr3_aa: ASTDERLASTDTQY

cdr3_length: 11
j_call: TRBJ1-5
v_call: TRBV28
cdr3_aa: ASSLMPNQPQH

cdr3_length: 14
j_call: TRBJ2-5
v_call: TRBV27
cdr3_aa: ASSPRTGPPWETQY

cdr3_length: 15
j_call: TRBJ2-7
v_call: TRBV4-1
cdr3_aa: ASSQEGPWTGGIKQY

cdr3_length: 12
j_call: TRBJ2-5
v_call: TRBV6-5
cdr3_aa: ASSSGLGGETQY

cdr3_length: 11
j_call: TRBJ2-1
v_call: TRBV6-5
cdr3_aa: ASSYGGYGEQF

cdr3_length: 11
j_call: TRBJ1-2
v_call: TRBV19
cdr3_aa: ASSYPGFSGYT

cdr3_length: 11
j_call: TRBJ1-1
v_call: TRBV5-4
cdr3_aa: ASSPGQNTEAF

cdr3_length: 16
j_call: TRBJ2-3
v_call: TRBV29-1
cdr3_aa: SVDGGGWTTGGTDTQY